The 29 T cell receptor beta chains listed next were all sequenced from one sample in a study of a mutant IDH1 vaccine in newly diagnosed glioma. Their recognized antigens are unknown. Time point in this sample: week 23, last vaccination. Vaccine doses each comprised 300 ug of mutant IDH1 20-mer peptide, with topical imiquimod. The method was immunoSEQ multiplex PCR; TCRdb's version includes in-frame clones alone and lacks a portion of them. The data show about 54,000 clones, with under 90% seen just once and about 6.3% held by the top ten. The sample consisted of PBMCs, taken from a glioma patient whose treatment included an IDH1 peptide vaccine. These receptors were obtained from a man aged 40-50 years with glioma.

V usage is TRBV6-1 and J usage is TRBJ1-5, with D possibly being TRBD1 (5 bases). There are 17 residues in the CDR3. Germline CDR1 reads MNHNS; CDR2 reads SASEGT. V lost 0 bases and J lost 0, with 12 bases in between. CDR3: CASSEAGRDHSNQPQHF. The CDR3 region has the DNA TGTGCCAGCAGTGAAGCTGGCAGGGACCATAGCAATCAGCCCCAGCATTTT.

V and J are TRBV7-2 and TRBJ2-7, with D hard to call. From germline, CDR1 is SGHTA and CDR2 FQGNSA. V was clipped by 3 bases and J by 1 base, with 10 bases between them. CDR3 length: 14 residues. This CDR3 reads CASSFQANSYEQYF. For the CDR3, the DNA is TGTGCCAGCAGCTTCCAAGCGAATTCCTACGAGCAGTACTTC.

The chain is built from TRBV19 and TRBJ1-4; possible D gene TRBD1, 6 bases. Trimming took off 5 bases at V and 0 bases at J, with 10 bases between the two ends. Looked up from germline, CDR1 is LNHDA and CDR2 is SQIVND (reference sequence). There are 15 residues in the CDR3. This chain's CDR3 is CASSPRTATNEKLFF. In DNA, the CDR3 is TGTGCCAGTAGTCCACGGACAGCAACTAATGAAAAACTGTTTTTT.

The V gene is TRBV12-5, the J gene TRBJ2-7; D perhaps matches TRBD1 (6 bases). The CDR3 has 13 residues. V dropped 3 bases and J dropped 2 bases, with 8 bases sitting between them. Germline CDR1 LGHNT, CDR2 FRNRAP. CDR3 in amino acids: CASGFQGPYEQYF. The CDR3, as DNA: TGTGCTAGTGGTTTTCAGGGGCCCTACGAGCAGTACTTC.

CDR3 DNA: TGTGCCAGTAGGATCCCCACAGGGGGCCCTAACTATGGCTACACCTTC. Translated: CASRIPTGGPNYGYTF. V is TRBV19 and J is TRBJ1-2, with 9 bases identical to TRBD1. The V and J ends lost 6 bases and 0 bases, in that order; junction bases with no gene match: 8. Germline CDR1 LNHDA, CDR2 SQIVND (reference sequence). This CDR3 is built from 16 residues.

CDR3 amino acids: CASKDGFNYGYTF. DNA of the CDR3: TGTGCCAGTAAGGACGGATTTAACTATGGCTACACCTTC. This rearrangement joins TRBV19 to TRBJ1-2; D uncertain. With 7 bases removed from V and 1 base from J, the gap between germline ends came to 10 bases. This CDR3 spans 13 amino acids. Germline loops: CDR1 LNHDA, CDR2 SQIVND (reference sequence).

V usage is TRBV11-2 and J usage is TRBJ1-4; weak D call: TRBD1 (5 bases). Germline CDR1 reads SGHAT; CDR2 reads FQNNGV. This CDR3 has 15 residues. V lost 5 bases and J 4 bases, leaving 14 bases between the germline ends. CDR3 loop: CASSPGRANNEKLFF. CDR3 coding DNA: TGTGCCAGCAGCCCAGGGCGGGCCAATAATGAAAAACTGTTTTTT.

The chain recombines TRBV19 with TRBJ1-2; TRBD1 agrees at 12 bases. Germline V CDR1 and CDR2: LNHDA, SQIVND (reference sequence). Unmatched junction bases numbered 13, after V lost 7 bases and J lost 4 bases. The CDR3 totals 17 residues. Here the CDR3 DNA reads TGTGCCAGTACCCCCAGGCCCGGGACAGGGGGCATCTATGGCTACACCTTC. Residues: CASTPRPGTGGIYGYTF.

The chain uses TRBV10-3 and TRBJ1-6; TRBD1 matches at 7 bases. Germline V lookup: CDR1 ENHRY, CDR2 SYGVKD. The junction had 7 bases not matched to a gene; V was cut back by 2 bases and J by 0 bases. There are 18 residues in the CDR3. CDR3 residues: CAISEVAGGSSYNSPLHF. CDR3 coding DNA: TGTGCCATCAGTGAGGTGGCAGGGGGGAGCTCCTATAATTCACCCCTCCACTTT.

The rearrangement joins TRBV27 to TRBJ1-4, with a possible D match to TRBD1 (5 bases). CDR1 and CDR2 (germline): MNHEY, SMNVEV (reference sequence). With 8 bases removed from V and 2 bases from J, the gap between germline ends came to 15 bases. The CDR3 extends over 15 amino acids. In DNA, the CDR3 is TGTGCCAGCCAAGCGGGCTCAGGGACTAATGAAAAACTGTTTTTT. It translates to CASQAGSGTNEKLFF.

This chain joins TRBV6-1 and TRBJ1-1, with no clear D. This CDR3 has 13 residues. The V end lost 3 bases, the J end lost 0 bases, and 5 bases lay between the germline ends. Per germline, CDR1 MNHNS and CDR2 SASEGT. In DNA form, the CDR3 reads TGTGCCAGCAGTGAGGGGTTGAACACTGAAGCTTTCTTT. Protein: CASSEGLNTEAFF.

The V and J genes are TRBV29-1 and TRBJ1-2; D is undetermined. CDR1 and CDR2 (germline): SQVTM, ANQGSEA. The CDR3 is 14 amino acids. With 4 bases removed from V and 4 bases from J, the gap between germline ends came to 16 bases. In DNA form, the CDR3 reads TGCAGCGTTGTATCGGATTTCACCGGCTATGGCTACACCTTC. This encodes CSVVSDFTGYGYTF.

The rearrangement links TRBV19 to TRBJ2-2, with D uncertain. Trimming removed 3 bases from V and 1 base from J, with 6 bases in between. Germline V CDR1 and CDR2: LNHDA, SQIVND (reference sequence). The CDR3 loop spans 14 amino acids. This CDR3 is CASSIGGNTGELFF. The CDR3 nucleotides are TGTGCCAGTAGTATTGGTGGGAACACCGGGGAGCTGTTTTTT. Drawing the rest from reference TRBV19 and TRBJ2-2, the complete variable domain is DGGITQSPKYLFRKEGQNVTLSCEQNLNHDAMYWYRQDPGQGLRLIYYSQIVNDFQKGDIAEGYSVSREKKESFPLTVTSAQKNPTAFYLCASSIGGNTGELFFGEGSRLTVL.

This chain links TRBV9 with TRBJ1-1; D remains ambiguous. The V end was cut by 6 bases, the J end by 4 bases, with 19 bases between. Germline CDR1 reads SGDLS; CDR2 reads YYNGEE. This CDR3 contains 15 residues. The CDR3: CASKTGGPLGTEAFF. CDR3 in DNA: TGTGCCAGCAAAACGGGCGGCCCCTTGGGCACTGAAGCTTTCTTT.

The J gene is TRBJ1-2, the V gene TRBV19; D call uncertain. Trimming took off 4 bases at V and 6 bases at J, with 21 bases between the two ends. This CDR3 has 16 residues. The germline V gene encodes CDR1 LNHDA and CDR2 SQIVND (reference sequence). The CDR3, as DNA: TGTGCCAGTAGTACGAAGCGACGCGCCGGTTGGAATGGCTACACCTTC. Protein product: CASSTKRRAGWNGYTF.

The chain has TRBV5-1 and TRBJ2-6; D gene uncertain. Trimming shortened V by 0 bases and J by 2 bases, and 0 bases separated the two germline ends. Germline-derived CDR1 and CDR2 are SGHRS and YFSETQ. The CDR3 length is 13 residues. CDR3 nucleotides: TGCGCCAGCAGCTTGGCTGGGGCCAACGTCCTGACTTTC. As protein: CASSLAGANVLTF. The entire variable domain, with the rest obtained from reference TRBV5-1 and TRBJ2-6, is as follows: KAGVTQTPRYLIKTRGQQVTLSCSPISGHRSVSWYQQTPGQGLQFLFEYFSETQRNKGNFPGRFSGRQFSNSRSEMNVSTLELGDSALYLCASSLAGANVLTFGAGSRLTVL.

Concerning this clone itself: The identical CDR3 is also encoded by other nucleotide sequences in the sample. The chain is built from TRBV7-8 and TRBJ1-1; D is undetermined. Germline-derived CDR1 and CDR2 are SGHVS and FQNEAQ. Trimming removed 1 base at V and 1 base at J, with 7 bases between. CDR3 size: 14 residues. Here the CDR3 DNA reads TGTGCCAGCAGCTTAGGAGCGGGGAACACTGAAGCTTTCTTT. This encodes CASSLGAGNTEAFF.

V usage is TRBV5-1 and J usage is TRBJ2-1; D not resolved. CDR1 and CDR2 from the germline V gene are SGHRS and YFSETQ. Trimming shortened V by 0 bases and J by 8 bases, and 6 bases separated the two germline ends. The CDR3 runs to 12 residues. DNA of the CDR3: TGCGCCAGCAGCTTGGAGAAACATGAGCAGTTCTTC. This translates into CASSLEKHEQFF.

CDR3 nucleotides: TGTGCCAGCTCCTCGGGGGACCAAGAGACCCAGTACTTC. Amino acid sequence: CASSSGDQETQYF. This rearrangement joins TRBV18 to TRBJ2-5; TRBD2 might be the D (6 bases). The CDR3 consists of 13 residues. V shed 6 bases and J shed 0 bases, with 8 bases lying between them. Germline V lookup: CDR1 KGHSH, CDR2 LQKENI.

The chain employs TRBV18 and TRBJ2-7, with D unresolved. Deletions cut 8 bases from V and 0 bases from J, with 11 bases between. The CDR3 contains 13 residues. The germline V gene has CDR1 KGHSH and CDR2 LQKENI. The DNA of the CDR3 is TGTGCCAGCATGGACGTAGCCTCCTACGAGCAGTACTTC. It yields the protein CASMDVASYEQYF.

The V call is TRBV6-6, the J call TRBJ2-7; TRBD1 matches at 9 bases. Germline-derived CDR1 and CDR2 are MNHNY and SVGAGI (reference sequence). The CDR3 has 14 residues. The J segment lost 7 bases and the V segment lost 5 bases, leaving 9 bases of the junction unmatched. CDR3 coding DNA: TGTGCCAGCAGTAGCCGGACAGGGGAACGGGAGCAGTACTTC. Translated, it gives CASSSRTGEREQYF.

V and J are TRBV7-6 and TRBJ2-2, with unresolved D. CDR3 length: 15 amino acids. The V gene lost 4 bases and the J gene lost 6 bases, with 15 bases spanning the gap. The germline V gene encodes CDR1 SGHVS and CDR2 FNYEAQ. The CDR3 spells CASSSQLGTPGELFF. The CDR3 DNA reads as TGTGCCAGCAGCTCTCAGTTGGGAACCCCCGGGGAGCTGTTTTTT.

In its sample, this clone was seen many times. CDR3 nucleotide sequence: TGTGCCCGTTGGTACCGCGTTAATGAGCAGTTCTTC. This gives the protein CARWYRVNEQFF. V and J are TRBV19 and TRBJ2-1; D not certain. The CDR3 length is 12 residues. Germline V gene sequence: CDR1 LNHDA, CDR2 SQIVND (reference sequence). The ends were cut back, 11 bases at V and 7 bases at J, with 15 bases in the middle.

This clone came up once. The V gene is TRBV5-1, the J gene TRBJ1-5; D remains unclear. V was cut by 4 bases and J by 6 bases, with 26 bases left in between. Per germline, CDR1 SGHRS and CDR2 YFSETQ. The CDR3 runs 18 residues. Here the CDR3 reads CASSPGYREGSGFQPQHF. In DNA, the CDR3 is TGCGCCAGCAGCCCAGGTTATAGGGAAGGATCAGGTTTTCAGCCCCAGCATTTT.

V gene TRBV7-2 combines with J gene TRBJ2-7; 7 bases match TRBD1. The CDR3 is 15 amino acids. V lost 4 bases, J lost 3 bases, and 9 bases stayed unmatched. The V gene's germline CDR1 is SGHTA and CDR2 FQGNSA. This CDR3 reads CASSSVQGQNYEQYF. CDR3 nucleotide sequence: TGTGCCAGCAGCTCAGTCCAGGGACAGAACTACGAGCAGTACTTC.

V and J are TRBV5-4 and TRBJ2-7; 7 nucleotides align to TRBD2. The CDR3 sequence is 15 residues long. The V gene end was trimmed by 5 bases and the J gene end by 2 bases; junction bases not matched to a gene: 10. CDR1 is SGHNT and CDR2 is YYREEE in the germline V gene (reference sequence). The DNA of the CDR3 is TGTGCCAGCAGTCACCTAGCGGTTCCCCCCTACGAGCAGTACTTC. It encodes CASSHLAVPPYEQYF.

The chain carries TRBV10-3 and TRBJ2-5, with 15 positions matching TRBD2. This CDR3 has 16 amino acids. Germline V gene data show CDR1 as ENHRY and CDR2 as SYGVKD. V shed 7 bases and J 5 bases; nucleotides not matched to a gene: 8. The CDR3 loop reads CAITPGLAGGTETQYF. CDR3 sequence (DNA): TGTGCCATCACGCCAGGACTAGCGGGGGGGACTGAGACCCAGTACTTC.

V is TRBV10-3 and J is TRBJ2-5; 10 positions match TRBD1. The CDR3 loop spans 16 amino acids. The trim removed 6 bases at V and 4 bases at J, leaving 11 bases unmatched. The germline CDR1 and CDR2 sequences are ENHRY and SYGVKD. The CDR3 region has the DNA TGTGCCATCAGGTCCTCCGGGACAGGGGAAGGAGAGACCCAGTACTTC. Residues: CAIRSSGTGEGETQYF.

J is TRBJ2-2 and V is TRBV19; 11 nucleotides agree with TRBD2. Germline trimming cut 3 bases from V and 4 bases from J; bases unmatched to any gene: 4. Germline V lookup: CDR1 LNHDA, CDR2 SQIVND (reference sequence). The CDR3 loop spans 16 amino acids. This CDR3 is CASSILAGGSTGELFF. CDR3 bases: TGTGCCAGTAGTATCCTAGCGGGGGGAAGCACCGGGGAGCTGTTTTTT.